One and the same sample provided the 20 T cell receptor beta chains below, sequenced in a study of blood T cells in healthy people across ages. The use of a sample-barcoded 5' primer and a J-beta primer mix characterized a second PCR of roughly 6 to 11 cycles. TCRdb called the 5' RACE reads again in MiXCR, with one record for every CDR3 protein. The data show about a million distinct CDR3 sequences, roughly 43% seen once. The material sequenced was blood. These receptors all stem from a man younger than 45 in good health.

DNA of the CDR3: TGTGCCATCAGTGCTTTGGACAGGGGCAGGAACACTGAAGCTTTCTTT. It specifies CAISALDRGRNTEAFF. This chain uses TRBV10-3 with TRBJ1-1, with TRBD1 matching 9 bases. Trimming removed 4 bases from V and 1 base from J; junction bases left unmatched: 7. The CDR3 consists of 16 residues. Per germline, CDR1 ENHRY and CDR2 SYGVKD.

V gene TRBV5-1 combines with J gene TRBJ1-4, with D unclear. Trimming left V 3 bases short and J 0 bases short, with 9 bases between. The CDR3 sequence is 15 residues long. Germline CDR1 reads SGHRS; CDR2 reads YFSETQ. The CDR3 nucleotides read TGCGCCAGCAGCTCCTCCGCTACAACTAATGAAAAACTGTTTTTT. Amino acids: CASSSSATTNEKLFF.

This clonotype was seen a few times. This chain connects TRBV27 to TRBJ2-7; TRBD2 agrees at 8 bases. The CDR3 has 15 amino acids. The germline V gene encodes CDR1 MNHEY and CDR2 SMNVEV (reference sequence). J lost 2 bases, V lost 4 bases, and 7 bases had no gene match. Here the CDR3 DNA reads TGTGCCAGCAGTTCCCCTTTAGCGGGAACCTACGAGCAGTACTTC. This encodes CASSSPLAGTYEQYF.

The chain employs TRBV7-2 and TRBJ2-7, with D unresolved. The CDR3 extends over 14 amino acids. The V gene's germline CDR1 is SGHTA and CDR2 FQGNSA. The V end lost 0 bases, the J end lost 1 base, and 7 bases lay between the germline ends. CDR3 sequence reads: CASSLAFQSYEQYF. The CDR3 DNA follows: TGTGCCAGCAGCTTAGCTTTCCAGTCCTACGAGCAGTACTTC.

This chain uses TRBV12-3 or TRBV12-4 with TRBJ1-4; 7 nucleotides line up with TRBD1. V was clipped by 5 bases and J by 5 bases; unmatched bases: 11. This CDR3 spans 16 amino acids. CDR3 protein: CASSTGQAVLNEKLFF. In nucleotides, the CDR3 is TGTGCCAGCAGTACTGGACAGGCGGTATTAAATGAAAAACTGTTTTTT.

The chain carries TRBV28 and TRBJ2-6; 10 bases line up with TRBD1. V dropped 5 bases and J dropped 0; count of bases not matched to a gene: 10. This CDR3 is 19 amino acids long. In germline, CDR1 is MDHEN, CDR2 SYDVKM. CDR3 nucleotide sequence: TGTGCCAGCAGTACAACAGGACAGGGGGTAACCTCTGGGGCCAACGTCCTGACTTTC. Its protein is CASSTTGQGVTSGANVLTF.

This clonotype showed up just a few times. V gene TRBV5-1 combines with J gene TRBJ1-1, with TRBD1 identical over 10 bases. In germline, CDR1 is SGHRS, CDR2 YFSETQ. Trimming took 4 bases from V and 4 from J; bases not matched to a gene: 10. The CDR3 runs to 16 residues. CDR3 bases: TGCGCCAGCAGCCCTCGGACAGGGGGAGAGACCACTGAAGCTTTCTTT. Encoded protein: CASSPRTGGETTEAFF.

Of note for this clonotype: It may be a read error: a sequence one base away is much more abundant. The CDR3 carries no conserved terminal phenylalanine or tryptophan, so it likely arises from a read error. The CDR3 is CASSLLAGGNYEQYC. The CDR3 DNA sequence: TGTGCCAGCAGCCTTTTAGCGGGGGGTAACTACGAGCAGTACTGC. The chain couples TRBV3-1 to TRBJ2-7; 10 bases map to TRBD2. CDR3 length: 15 residues. Trimming cost V 4 bases and J 3 bases; bases outside gene matches: 6. The germline V gene has CDR1 LGHDT and CDR2 YNNKEL (reference sequence).

Only a few counts were recorded for this clonotype. This chain joins TRBV29-1 and TRBJ2-3; D remains unclear. Germline CDR1 and CDR2: SQVTM and ANQGSEA. Trimming left V 0 bases short and J 4 bases short, with 5 bases between. The CDR3 is 12 amino acids. The CDR3 DNA reads TGCAGCGTTGAAGAACCCCCAGATACGCAGTATTTT. Its translation: CSVEEPPDTQYF.

CDR3 bases: TGCAGCGTTGTTGAGACTACTTACGAGCAGTACTTC. It translates to CSVVETTYEQYF. This chain uses TRBV29-1 with TRBJ2-7; TRBD2 might be the D (5 bases). Germline-derived CDR1 and CDR2 are SQVTM and ANQGSEA. The CDR3 is 12 amino acids. The V and J ends lost 4 bases and 4 bases respectively, with 11 bases between them.

Only a few counts were recorded for this clonotype. This sequence joins TRBV27 and TRBJ2-5, with a possible D match to TRBD2 (6 bases). V dropped 7 bases and J dropped 2 bases, with 20 bases sitting between them. The CDR3 runs to 16 residues. Per the germline V gene, CDR1 is MNHEY and CDR2 is SMNVEV (reference sequence). The CDR3 nucleotides are TGTGCCAGCACTTCCCTTGGCGGGGAACTTCAAGAGACCCAGTACTTC. Amino acids: CASTSLGGELQETQYF.

There are a few counts of this clonotype. V and J are TRBV5-1 and TRBJ2-2; weak D call: TRBD2 (5 bases). The CDR3 runs to 14 residues. Germline V gene lookup returns CDR1 SGHRS and CDR2 YFSETQ. Trimming stripped 7 bases from V and 1 base from J, with 11 bases between. In DNA form, the CDR3 reads TGCGCCAGCTGTATAGCGATGAACACCGGGGAGCTGTTTTTT. It translates to CASCIAMNTGELFF.

This clonotype was seen only a few times. The J gene is TRBJ1-5, the V gene TRBV12-3 or TRBV12-4; a weak D match, TRBD1 (6 bases). Deletions cut 3 bases from V and 3 bases from J, with 9 bases between. The CDR3 is 14 residues long. The DNA for the CDR3 is TGTGCCAGCAGTTTTAGGGGGGTCAATCAGCCCCAGCATTTT. This sequence encodes CASSFRGVNQPQHF.

This clonotype was observed many times. The gene calls are TRBV5-1 and TRBJ2-1; D is ambiguous. Germline V gives CDR1 SGHRS, CDR2 YFSETQ. The CDR3 is made up of 15 amino acids. The V end was cut by 0 bases, the J end by 1 base, with 8 bases between. The CDR3 loop reads CASSLAGQSYNEQFF. CDR3 coding DNA: TGCGCCAGCAGCTTGGCCGGCCAATCCTACAATGAGCAGTTCTTC.

There are a few counts of this clonotype. The chain employs TRBV3-1 and TRBJ2-5, with D perhaps matching TRBD1 or TRBD2 (5 bases each). Germline lookup yields CDR1 LGHDT and CDR2 YNNKEL (reference sequence). The CDR3 has 14 residues. Trimming took off 7 bases at V and 1 base at J, with 13 bases between the two ends. The CDR3 spells CASTTGTLQETQYF. CDR3 sequence (DNA): TGTGCCAGCACAACCGGGACGCTCCAAGAGACCCAGTACTTC.

This clonotype was recorded a few times. This chain connects TRBV5-1 to TRBJ2-7, with a weak D call TRBD2 (6 bases). This CDR3 has 13 amino acids. V lost 0 bases to trimming and J lost 6 bases, with 10 bases between them. Germline V gene sequence: CDR1 SGHRS, CDR2 YFSETQ. The CDR3 spells CASSLELASEQYF. The CDR3 bases are TGCGCCAGCAGCTTGGAACTAGCTAGCGAGCAGTACTTC.

J is TRBJ2-7 and V is TRBV2; 10 positions agree with TRBD1. Germline CDR1 and CDR2: SNHLY and FYNNEI. The CDR3 is 13 residues long. The ends lost 8 bases at V and 4 bases at J; junction bases unmatched: 5. In DNA, the CDR3 is TGTGCCAGCGAGGGGGACAGGGGATACGAGCAGTACTTC. Its translation is CASEGDRGYEQYF.

This clonotype was found a few times. This chain links TRBV6-2 or TRBV6-3 with TRBJ1-2; D not certain. CDR3 length: 14 amino acids. V lost 0 bases and J 12 bases, leaving 17 bases between the germline ends. From germline, CDR1 is MNHEY and CDR2 SVGEGT. CDR3 protein: CASSYSRNSPKNTF. The CDR3 DNA is TGTGCCAGCAGTTACTCGCGGAACAGCCCCAAAAACACCTTC.

The rearrangement joins TRBV4-1 to TRBJ1-1, with TRBD1 as a possible D gene (6 bases). The CDR3 totals 15 residues. The V end lost 1 base, the J end lost 5 bases, and 14 bases lay between the germline ends. Germline-derived CDR1 and CDR2 are MGHRA and YSYEKL. The CDR3 sequence is CASSQGDTGGTEAFF. The DNA of the CDR3 is TGCGCCAGCAGCCAAGGGGACACTGGGGGGACTGAAGCTTTCTTT.

This chain uses TRBV15 with TRBJ1-5; D remains unclear. Germline loops: CDR1 LNHNV, CDR2 YYDKDF (reference sequence). This CDR3 has 14 residues. Trimming shortened V by 0 bases and J by 9 bases, and 12 bases separated the two germline ends. This CDR3 reads CATSRDPSALPQHF. The DNA for the CDR3 is TGTGCCACCAGCAGAGATCCCTCGGCCCTGCCCCAGCATTTT.